Listed below are T cell receptor beta chains from one sample, sequenced in a study of cytomegalovirus exposure and HLA in healthy donors. Profiled with immunoSEQ multiplex PCR; TCRdb holds only in-frame clones, not every one. The sample contains about 150,000 clones, approximately 80% of which appear only once. Sequenced: PBMCs. The receptors were gathered from a middle-aged woman in good health and CMV-seronegative. Each CDR3 is given without its conserved first and last residue.

v_call,j_call,cdr3_length,cdr3_aa
TRBV28,TRBJ1-2,11,ATESGGSYGYT
TRBV4-3,TRBJ2-7,14,ASSQGTGEQTYEQY
TRBV6-5,TRBJ2-1,11,ASSYSTGGEQF
TRBV30,TRBJ2-2,16,AWSVLAGGPWVTGELF
TRBV29-1,TRBJ2-5,9,SGGLAETQY
TRBV15,TRBJ2-5,14,ATSRRYRAGQETQY
TRBV30,TRBJ1-5,12,AWSVRQGHQPQH
TRBV2,TRBJ1-2,8,ASTRGGYT
TRBV7-2,TRBJ1-5,13,ASSLWQGQYQPQH
TRBV29-1,TRBJ2-7,11,SVGTGGPYEQY
TRBV5-1,TRBJ2-1,13,ASSPVLGEGNEQF
TRBV7-9,TRBJ2-1,11,ASSFTQYNEQF
TRBV5-1,TRBJ2-7,12,ASRSGTGVYEQY
TRBV7-2,TRBJ2-1,13,ASTSGTSGLNEQF
TRBV29-1,TRBJ2-5,12,SALSPGQGETQY
TRBV11-3,TRBJ1-1,12,ASSPRTANTEAF
TRBV6-5,TRBJ2-7,12,ASSAGGRSYEQY
TRBV10-3,TRBJ1-2,11,AIRFDEAYGYT
TRBV28,TRBJ1-3,12,ATHTAGSGNTIY
TRBV10-2,TRBJ2-7,10,ATGTGGSEQY
TRBV9,TRBJ1-6,11,ASSPEGNSPLH
TRBV11-3,TRBJ2-7,13,ASSLRTGVSYEQY
TRBV11-2,TRBJ2-2,15,ASRRIPGQGNTGELF
TRBV19,TRBJ1-5,13,ASSIVVAGNQPQH
TRBV9,TRBJ2-2,13,ASSVAVGLTGELF
TRBV19,TRBJ1-5,12,ASMAWADNQPQH
TRBV5-1,TRBJ2-7,13,ASSSGGLLSYEQY
TRBV5-6,TRBJ2-7,11,ASSPGQQYEQY
TRBV4-3,TRBJ1-6,14,ASSQAVGANNSPLH
TRBV4-1,TRBJ2-7,14,ASSRQGTPGSYEQY
TRBV11-1,TRBJ1-2,12,ASSLAGGGYGYT
TRBV28,TRBJ2-2,11,ASTQTRAGELF
TRBV2,TRBJ2-7,12,ASGAAYNSYEQY
TRBV7-2,TRBJ2-5,12,ASSLGLDGRCQY
TRBV30,TRBJ2-5,12,AWSPGLAEETQY
TRBV2,TRBJ2-7,13,ASSVAGGGGYEQY
TRBV6-1,TRBJ2-7,13,ASLAGRRGGYEQY
TRBV6-1,TRBJ1-1,13,ASSQWRYSDTEAF
TRBV28,TRBJ2-5,12,ASSLSRRGETQY
TRBV29-1,.,11,SVGGGTYDEQY
TRBV19,TRBJ2-3,13,ASSGGPGVGDTQY
TRBV7-2,TRBJ1-4,12,ASSLGTANEKLF
TRBV2,TRBJ1-1,12,ASSVSGGNTEAF
TRBV7-3,TRBJ2-1,13,ASSLGAPPGGEQF
TRBV2,TRBJ2-3,12,ASTSGRLPDTQY
TRBV5-6,TRBJ1-2,13,ASSLAGSSEGGYT
TRBV19,TRBJ1-1,14,ASSSGTGAQDTEAF
TRBV19,TRBJ1-5,10,ASIGSNQPQH
TRBV10-3,TRBJ2-6,17,AIRPPPGQGFSGANVLT
TRBV6-5,TRBJ1-5,12,ASSLDRAHQPQH
TRBV27,TRBJ1-5,13,ASSPDRASNQPQH